This T cell receptor (beta chain) was captured in a study of immune heterogeneity within non-small cell lung tumors. Overall study findings and caveats: While identical dominant CDR3 beta clonotypes recurred across tumor sites within a patient, high-frequency clones unique to individual sites also appeared.

CDR1 and CDR2 (germline): SGDLS, YYNGEE. This CDR3 is built from 16 residues. V trimming: 3 bases; J trimming: 2 bases; junction bases outside the gene matches: 10. Template was bulk tumor genomic DNA, roughly 580 ng per sample. Biopsy collection occurred during surgery, with several far-apart biopsies per primary tumor. Before undergoing curative surgery, patients had newly diagnosed non-small cell lung cancer that was untreated. Newly diagnosed patients with non-small cell lung cancer who were having surgery with curative intent served as donors. Notes on this clonotype: The antigen is undetermined.

The TCR beta CDR3 region was amplified by multiplex PCR employing 32 V and 13 J primers. TCRdb re-called the multiplex PCR reads with MiXCR, one entry per CDR3 protein. The sample includes 1,000 to 1,500 distinct CDR3 sequences, roughly a third of them seen just once. This clonotype originated in a man aged 55 to 70 with non-small cell lung cancer. Sequenced: lung tumor tissue. The chain links TRBV9 to TRBJ1-2; 7 nucleotides match TRBD1. The CDR3 DNA reads TGTGCCAGCAGCGCCCCTTTGACAGGGAAGAACTATGGCTACACCTTC. This encodes CASSAPLTGKNYGYTF.